This is a list of T cell receptor beta chains from one sample in a study of blood T cell repertoires in COVID-19. Sequencing was performed with immunoSEQ multiplex PCR; in TCRdb, only in-frame clones are kept and a portion is missing. The sample lists about 160,000 clones; around nine tenths were seen once. Sequences were obtained from peripheral blood. The receptors were gathered from a woman between 70 and 85 years old with COVID-19, enrolled during active disease. The CDR3 runs from the conserved cysteine through the conserved F or W. The order of the fields is J gene, clone size, V gene, D gene, CDR3 protein, CDR3 DNA. D genes are given only for firm matches. A row's size may be missing; if present it is once, few, many or a size class.

J: TRBJ2-5; size: .; V: TRBV28; D: TRBD1; CDR3: CASSFGTGEETQYF; DNA: TGTGCCAGCAGTTTTGGTACAGGGGAAGAGACCCAGTACTTC
J: TRBJ2-1; size: .; V: TRBV6-5; D: TRBD1; CDR3: CASSPDRGSYNEQFF; DNA: TGTGCCAGCAGCCCGGACAGGGGCTCCTACAATGAGCAGTTCTTC
J: TRBJ2-7; size: .; V: TRBV18; D: TRBD1; CDR3: CASSPGTGVYEQYF; DNA: TGTGCCAGCTCACCAGGGACAGGGGTCTACGAGCAGTACTTC
J: TRBJ1-1; size: .; V: TRBV30; D: .; CDR3: CAWSVHRVVGANTEAFF; DNA: TGTGCCTGGAGTGTACACAGGGTGGTAGGGGCGAACACTGAAGCTTTCTTT
J: TRBJ2-7; size: .; V: TRBV28; D: .; CDR3: CASLRGSSYEQYF; DNA: TGTGCGTCCCTCCGGGGAAGCTCCTACGAGCAGTACTTC
J: TRBJ2-1; size: .; V: TRBV7-9; D: .; CDR3: CASSTPGTPNNEQFF; DNA: TGTGCCAGCAGCACTCCCGGGACACCAAACAATGAGCAGTTCTTC
J: TRBJ1-6; size: .; V: TRBV13; D: TRBD1; CDR3: CASSLGPGQRNSPLHF; DNA: TGTGCCAGCAGCTTAGGACCGGGACAGAGAAATTCACCCCTCCACTTT
J: TRBJ1-2; size: once; V: TRBV4-1; D: .; CDR3: CASSQEHLQYYGYTF; DNA: TGCGCCAGCAGCCAAGAACATCTTCAGTACTATGGCTACACCTTC
J: TRBJ1-2; size: few; V: TRBV3-1/TRBV3-2; D: TRBD1; CDR3: CASSLRTGRGSGYTF; DNA: TGTGCCAGCAGCCTAAGGACAGGGCGGGGCAGTGGCTACACCTTC
J: TRBJ2-2; size: .; V: TRBV5-3; D: .; CDR3: CARRIKVETGELFF; DNA: TGTGCCAGAAGAATCAAGGTGGAGACCGGGGAGCTGTTTTTT
J: TRBJ1-6; size: .; V: TRBV2; D: TRBD1; CDR3: CASRNRGNLKTPLHF; DNA: TGTGCCAGCCGAAACAGGGGGAACTTGAAAACACCCCTCCACTTT
J: TRBJ2-1; size: once; V: TRBV28; D: TRBD2; CDR3: CASIRTSGGNEQFF; DNA: TGTGCCAGCATCAGGACTAGCGGGGGGAATGAGCAGTTCTTC
J: TRBJ2-5; size: once; V: TRBV12-3/TRBV12-4; D: TRBD1; CDR3: CASRDRGQETQYF; DNA: TGTGCCAGCAGGGACAGGGGACAAGAGACCCAGTACTTC
J: TRBJ1-5; size: .; V: TRBV5-5; D: TRBD1; CDR3: CASSQGAYNQPQHF; DNA: TGTGCCAGCAGTCAGGGGGCCTACAATCAGCCCCAGCATTTT
J: TRBJ1-5; size: .; V: TRBV6-1; D: .; CDR3: CASSEGALNPQPQHF; DNA: TGTGCCAGCAGTGAAGGGGCTCTTAATCCTCAGCCCCAGCATTTT
J: TRBJ1-3; size: .; V: TRBV3-1/TRBV3-2; D: .; CDR3: CASSHRSSGNTIYF; DNA: TGTGCCAGCAGCCACCGGAGCTCTGGAAACACCATATATTTT
J: TRBJ2-3; size: once; V: TRBV3-1/TRBV3-2; D: .; CDR3: CASSQDRSTDTQYF; DNA: TGTGCCAGCAGCCAAGATAGAAGCACAGATACGCAGTATTTT
J: TRBJ2-7; size: .; V: TRBV2; D: TRBD1; CDR3: CASSVLGRGYEQYF; DNA: TGTGCCAGCAGTGTACTAGGCAGGGGGTACGAGCAGTACTTC
J: TRBJ1-4; size: .; V: TRBV19; D: .; CDR3: CASTPRGTHNEKLFF; DNA: TGTGCCAGTACCCCTCGAGGCACACATAATGAAAAACTGTTTTTT
J: TRBJ1-3; size: .; V: TRBV5-1; D: TRBD1; CDR3: CASSETGISGNTIYF; DNA: TGCGCCAGCAGCGAGACAGGGATCTCTGGAAACACCATATATTTT
J: TRBJ2-3; size: .; V: TRBV4-2; D: TRBD1; CDR3: CASSPTGTGDGADTQYF; DNA: TGTGCCAGCAGCCCTACCGGGACAGGGGATGGCGCAGATACGCAGTATTTT
J: TRBJ1-4; size: .; V: TRBV13; D: .; CDR3: CASSFRGAEKLFF; DNA: TGTGCCAGCAGCTTTCGGGGGGCCGAAAAACTGTTTTTT
J: TRBJ2-7; size: .; V: TRBV18; D: TRBD2; CDR3: CASSPSSPTSGSYEQYF; DNA: TGTGCCAGCTCACCTTCCTCCCCGACTAGCGGCTCCTACGAGCAGTACTTC
J: TRBJ1-4; size: .; V: TRBV5-4; D: .; CDR3: CASSFGGTNEKLFF; DNA: TGTGCCAGCAGCTTCGGGGGGACTAATGAAAAACTGTTTTTT